This T cell receptor beta chain was found in a study of blood T cell repertoires in COVID-19. As for the study in general: Samples representing acute and convalescent COVID-19 were sourced from the United States, Italy and Spain. Sources were T cells, B-cell-depleted T cells, or PBMCs; the material itself was cDNA or gDNA.

The authors' processing: Reference gene primer amplification gave estimated nucleated cell counts. Only in-frame clones appear in the TCRdb table, and some are missing; sequencing was by immunoSEQ multiplex PCR. V, J and clone size were drawn from that table, and D and trimming were deduced from the DNA. The sample includes 100,000 to 150,000 clones, about 83% seen only once; the top ten take 5.5% to 6%. Trimming left V 3 bases short and J 2 bases short, with 18 bases between. CDR3 size: 17 residues. Germline-derived CDR1 and CDR2 are SGHRS and YFSETQ. This clone was detected only once. This rearrangement joins TRBV5-1 to TRBJ2-1, with D tentatively TRBD2 (6 bases). The source is an elderly man with active or convalescent COVID-19. The source material was peripheral blood. CDR3 amino acids: CASSSLSGGSAYNEQFF. The CDR3 DNA reads TGCGCCAGCAGCTCCCTCTCTGGGGGGTCCGCCTACAATGAGCAGTTCTTC.